The 3 T cell receptor beta chains below were found in one sample sequenced in a study of blood T cell repertoires in COVID-19. Here immunoSEQ multiplex PCR was the method, and the copy in TCRdb shows in-frame clones only, minus some. The table shows under 200,000 clones, with roughly 84% occurring only once. The source material was peripheral blood. Receptors were obtained from an elderly woman with acute or convalescent COVID-19.

This clone was counted once. This chain connects TRBV5-5 to TRBJ2-2; TRBD1 matches at 8 bases. The CDR3 length is 15 residues. Trimming at V came to 4 bases and at J to 7 bases, leaving 9 bases not matched to a gene. Germline lookup yields CDR1 SGHKS and CDR2 YYEKEE (reference sequence). The chain's CDR3 is CASSPAGGLGGELFF. Written as DNA, the CDR3 is TGTGCCAGCAGCCCAGCAGGGGGCCTAGGCGGGGAGCTGTTTTTT.

The V call is TRBV10-3, the J call TRBJ2-1; maybe TRBD1 (5 bases). V gave up 6 bases and J gave up 6 bases, with 15 bases separating them. The CDR3 has 14 amino acids. Germline CDR1 is ENHRY and CDR2 is SYGVKD. The CDR3 reads CAISFKGIGNEQFF. The DNA for the CDR3 is TGTGCCATCAGCTTCAAGGGGATCGGCAATGAGCAGTTCTTC.

This rearrangement joins TRBV6-5 to TRBJ2-5, with 8 bases that match TRBD2. Germline V lookup: CDR1 MNHEY, CDR2 SVGAGI. V lost 5 bases to trimming and J lost 5 bases; unmatched junction nucleotides: 7. CDR3 size: 14 residues. This CDR3 is CASSPGLAHETQYF. The DNA of the CDR3 is TGTGCCAGCAGTCCCGGACTAGCCCACGAGACCCAGTACTTC.